A selection of T cell receptor beta chains follows, all from one sample in a study of regulatory T cells in long-lasting Graves disease. TCRdb reprocessed the multiplex PCR reads via MiXCR and lists one record per CDR3 protein. The data show approximately 690,000 distinct CDR3 sequences, about 32% seen once. The material was peripheral blood mononuclear cells (PBMCs), obtained when the disease was refractory, from a patient treated with antithyroid drugs. The receptors here all came from a female donor with Graves disease. Both conserved end residues are part of each CDR3. Each record gives: D gene, clone size, J gene, V gene, CDR3 protein, CDR3 DNA. D genes are given only for firm matches. The size entry is marked missing in some rows and otherwise reads once, few, many or a size class.

D: .
size: .
J: TRBJ1-1
V: TRBV10-1
CDR3: CASSVFPNAEAFF
DNA: TGCGCCAGCAGTGTATTCCCCAACGCTGAAGCTTTCTTT

D: .
size: .
J: TRBJ1-2
V: TRBV19
CDR3: CASRLPTLNYGYTF
DNA: TGTGCCAGTAGACTACCGACGCTTAACTATGGCTACACCTTC

D: .
size: many
J: TRBJ1-2
V: TRBV2
CDR3: CASTRAGDFYGYTF
DNA: TGTGCCAGCACCAGGGCAGGGGACTTCTATGGCTACACCTTC

D: TRBD1
size: many
J: TRBJ1-5
V: TRBV12-3/TRBV12-4
CDR3: CASSLRQGIGQPQHF
DNA: TGTGCCAGCAGTTTACGACAGGGGATTGGTCAGCCCCAGCATTTT

D: TRBD1
size: .
J: TRBJ1-2
V: TRBV5-1
CDR3: CASSWGMAGQGARNYGYTF
DNA: TGCGCCAGCAGCTGGGGAATGGCGGGACAGGGGGCGCGGAACTATGGCTACACCTTC

D: .
size: few
J: TRBJ1-5
V: TRBV6-1
CDR3: CASRATGRGVGNQPQHF
DNA: TGTGCCAGCAGGGCTACAGGGAGGGGAGTAGGGAATCAGCCCCAGCATTTT

D: .
size: few
J: TRBJ1-2
V: TRBV19
CDR3: CASSHRTLEGYGYTF
DNA: TGTGCCAGTAGCCACAGGACGTTGGAGGGCTATGGCTACACCTTC

D: .
size: .
J: TRBJ2-7
V: TRBV6-1
CDR3: CASSVGGPAENYEQYF
DNA: TGTGCCAGCAGTGTGGGGGGGCCCGCGGAAAACTACGAGCAGTACTTC

D: TRBD1
size: few
J: TRBJ2-5
V: TRBV20-1
CDR3: CSASSFQDRGFQETQYF
DNA: TGCAGTGCTAGTAGTTTCCAGGACAGGGGTTTCCAAGAGACCCAGTACTTC

D: .
size: few
J: TRBJ1-1
V: TRBV6-2/TRBV6-3
CDR3: CASSEARGAGKLAEAFF
DNA: TGTGCCAGCAGTGAAGCCCGGGGGGCAGGGAAATTGGCTGAAGCTTTCTTT

D: .
size: few
J: TRBJ2-7
V: TRBV6-2/TRBV6-3
CDR3: CASSEAIHGNFYEQYF
DNA: TGTGCCAGCAGTGAAGCTATACATGGAAATTTCTACGAGCAGTACTTC

D: TRBD1
size: .
J: TRBJ1-2
V: TRBV6-1
CDR3: CASRGDRARGATF
DNA: TGTGCCAGCAGGGGTGACAGGGCAAGGGGTGCCACCTTC

D: TRBD1
size: .
J: TRBJ1-1
V: TRBV7-9
CDR3: CASSLMTGKNTEAFF
DNA: TGTGCCAGCAGCCTTATGACAGGGAAAAACACTGAAGCTTTCTTT

D: TRBD1
size: .
J: TRBJ1-1
V: TRBV3-1
CDR3: CASSQDGEGTARRGNTEAFF
DNA: TGTGCCAGCAGCCAAGACGGGGAGGGGACAGCTCGGAGGGGAAACACTGAAGCTTTCTTT

D: TRBD1
size: .
J: TRBJ2-7
V: TRBV20-1
CDR3: CSAREDQGAYEQYF
DNA: TGCAGTGCTAGAGAGGATCAGGGGGCCTACGAGCAGTACTTC

D: .
size: .
J: TRBJ1-1
V: TRBV11-2
CDR3: CASSLDSGRVTEAFF
DNA: TGTGCCAGCAGCTTAGATTCGGGCAGGGTCACTGAAGCTTTCTTT

D: .
size: few
J: TRBJ1-3
V: TRBV7-9
CDR3: CASSPPFLGGNTIYF
DNA: TGTGCCAGCAGCCCTCCATTTCTTGGGGGAAACACCATATATTTT

D: TRBD1
size: few
J: TRBJ2-5
V: TRBV24-1
CDR3: CATSETGTGGKETQYF
DNA: TGTGCCACCAGTGAGACCGGGACAGGGGGCAAAGAGACCCAGTACTTC

D: .
size: few
J: TRBJ2-7
V: TRBV27
CDR3: CASSLKRAYEQYF
DNA: TGTGCCAGCAGTCTAAAGCGGGCCTACGAGCAGTACTTC

D: TRBD1
size: .
J: TRBJ2-7
V: TRBV6-1
CDR3: CASSSDRAFFYEQYF
DNA: TGTGCCAGCAGTTCAGACAGGGCCTTTTTCTACGAGCAGTACTTC

D: TRBD1
size: few
J: TRBJ1-1
V: TRBV20-1
CDR3: CSARVPRGLTEAFF
DNA: TGCAGTGCTAGAGTTCCTAGGGGGCTCACTGAAGCTTTCTTT

D: .
size: .
J: TRBJ1-5
V: TRBV19
CDR3: CASSPTVPEPQHF
DNA: TGTGCCAGTAGTCCAACAGTCCCTGAGCCCCAGCATTTT

D: TRBD1
size: .
J: TRBJ1-5
V: TRBV25-1
CDR3: CASSEQRDRGNQPQHF
DNA: TGTGCCAGCAGTGAGCAAAGGGACAGGGGAAATCAGCCCCAGCATTTT

D: TRBD1
size: few
J: TRBJ1-5
V: TRBV11-2
CDR3: CASSSGTGNSNQPQHF
DNA: TGTGCCAGCAGCTCCGGGACAGGGAATAGCAATCAGCCCCAGCATTTT

D: TRBD1
size: few
J: TRBJ2-3
V: TRBV12-3/TRBV12-4
CDR3: CASSRNTGGPTDTQYF
DNA: TGTGCCAGCAGTCGGAACACAGGGGGTCCCACAGATACGCAGTATTTT

D: .
size: .
J: TRBJ1-1
V: TRBV30
CDR3: CAWSVRQANTEAFF
DNA: TGTGCCTGGAGTGTACGACAAGCGAACACTGAAGCTTTCTTT

D: .
size: many
J: TRBJ1-1
V: TRBV12-3/TRBV12-4
CDR3: CASSSRKRLNTEAFF
DNA: TGTGCCAGCAGCTCCCGCAAACGCTTGAACACTGAAGCTTTCTTT

D: TRBD1
size: .
J: TRBJ1-2
V: TRBV3-1
CDR3: CASSHQTGVYGYTF
DNA: TGTGCCAGCAGCCATCAGACAGGGGTCTATGGCTACACCTTC

D: .
size: .
J: TRBJ1-5
V: TRBV12-3/TRBV12-4
CDR3: CASSTTGFPNQPQHF
DNA: TGTGCCAGCAGTACTACAGGCTTTCCCAATCAGCCCCAGCATTTT

D: .
size: .
J: TRBJ1-3
V: TRBV4-1
CDR3: CASSQDRGPGNTIYF
DNA: TGCGCCAGCAGCCAAGATAGGGGACCTGGAAACACCATATATTTT

D: .
size: few
J: TRBJ2-7
V: TRBV11-2
CDR3: CASSLGTGQTYEQYF
DNA: TGTGCCAGCAGCTTAGGTACTGGACAGACCTACGAGCAGTACTTC

D: .
size: many
J: TRBJ1-5
V: TRBV2
CDR3: CASSEWAVSNQPQHF
DNA: TGTGCCAGCAGTGAATGGGCAGTTAGCAATCAGCCCCAGCATTTT